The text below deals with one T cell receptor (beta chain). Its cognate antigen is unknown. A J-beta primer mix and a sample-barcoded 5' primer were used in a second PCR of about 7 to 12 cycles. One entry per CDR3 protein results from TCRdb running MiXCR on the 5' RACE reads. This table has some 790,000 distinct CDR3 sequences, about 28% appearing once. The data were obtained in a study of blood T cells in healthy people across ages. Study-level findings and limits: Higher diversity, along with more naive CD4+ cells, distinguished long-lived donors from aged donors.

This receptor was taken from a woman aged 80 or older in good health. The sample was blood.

CDR3 amino acids: CASSYFPGELFF. CDR3 nucleotide sequence: TGTGCCAGCAGTTACTTTCCCGGGGAGCTGTTTTTT. The genes are TRBV6-2 or TRBV6-3 and TRBJ2-2, with no clear D. The CDR3 is made up of 12 amino acids. The V and J ends lost 1 base and 6 bases respectively, with 3 bases between them. The V gene's germline CDR1 is MNHEY and CDR2 SVGEGT.